These T cell receptor beta chains were read from a single sample in a study of blood T cell repertoires in COVID-19. Assay used: immunoSEQ multiplex PCR; TCRdb lists only in-frame clones, some missing. The table records about 270,000 clones, about 76% of them present only once. The material sequenced was peripheral blood. The receptors were sampled from a woman aged 60-75 years with active or convalescent COVID-19. Both conserved end residues are part of each CDR3. The D gene is left open where the match is weak. Rows may omit the clone size; those that give it use once, few, many or a size class.

J	size	D	V	DNA	CDR3
TRBJ1-6	few	NA	TRBV4-3	TGCGCCAGCAGCCAAGAGGGCGGGGGGCAGAGGTATTCACCCCTCCACTTT	CASSQEGGGQRYSPLHF
TRBJ2-3	NA	TRBD2	TRBV20-1	TGCAGTGCTAGTTTCGGACTAGCGGGGGCCTTGCACTTCACAGATACGCAGTATTTT	CSASFGLAGALHFTDTQYF
TRBJ1-3	NA	TRBD1	TRBV10-3	TGTGCCATCAGTGCCCAGGGGGCAGCGGGAAACACCATATATTTT	CAISAQGAAGNTIYF
TRBJ2-7	NA	NA	TRBV11-2	TGTGCCAGCAGCACCCTACGGGGTCGCGAGCAGTACTTC	CASSTLRGREQYF
TRBJ2-1	NA	TRBD2	TRBV13	TGTGCCAGCAGTGCACGGGGACTAGCGGACAATGAGCAGTTCTTC	CASSARGLADNEQFF
TRBJ2-7	NA	TRBD1	TRBV6-6	TGTGCCAGCAGTCCGGGACAGGGGGCGCCAAACGAGCAGTACTTC	CASSPGQGAPNEQYF
TRBJ2-2	NA	TRBD2	TRBV7-7	TGTGCTAGCAGCCCCGGGGAGCGGGGGGCCACCGGGGAGCTGTTTTTT	CASSPGERGATGELFF
TRBJ1-3	NA	NA	TRBV19	TGTGCCAGTAGTATAGGGAACGCGGTCTTCTCTGGAAACACCATATATTTT	CASSIGNAVFSGNTIYF
TRBJ2-1	NA	NA	TRBV27	TGTGCCAGCAGTTTCTTAGACAATGAGCAGTTCTTC	CASSFLDNEQFF
TRBJ1-2	NA	NA	TRBV3-1/TRBV3-2	TGTGCCAGCAGCCATCACAGGGACGGTGGCTACACCTTC	CASSHHRDGGYTF
TRBJ1-5	NA	NA	TRBV27	TGTGCCAGCAGGGCCGCGCTTCCTACCGGGGGGCCGAATCAGCCCCAGCATTTT	CASRAALPTGGPNQPQHF
TRBJ1-6	NA	TRBD1	TRBV10-3	TGTGCCGCGAACAGGGGGCCGGATTCACCCCTCCACTTT	CAANRGPDSPLHF
TRBJ1-2	NA	TRBD1	TRBV6-5	TGTGCCAGCGCTCCGGGACAGCCAACTAGCGGCTACACCTTC	CASAPGQPTSGYTF
TRBJ1-1	NA	NA	TRBV20-1	TGCAGTGCTAGTGACGGGGTGAACACTGAAGCTTTCTTT	CSASDGVNTEAFF
TRBJ2-7	NA	TRBD1	TRBV27	TGTGCCAGCAGTCCTCGACAGGGTACGGGCTACGAGCAGTACTTC	CASSPRQGTGYEQYF
TRBJ1-1	once	TRBD1	TRBV27	TGTGCCAGCAGTTTTTCAGGGGGCACTGAAGCTTTCTTT	CASSFSGGTEAFF
TRBJ1-1	few	NA	TRBV7-9	TGTGCCAGCACCCACGCGGGGGGACTCGAAGCTTTCTTT	CASTHAGGLEAFF